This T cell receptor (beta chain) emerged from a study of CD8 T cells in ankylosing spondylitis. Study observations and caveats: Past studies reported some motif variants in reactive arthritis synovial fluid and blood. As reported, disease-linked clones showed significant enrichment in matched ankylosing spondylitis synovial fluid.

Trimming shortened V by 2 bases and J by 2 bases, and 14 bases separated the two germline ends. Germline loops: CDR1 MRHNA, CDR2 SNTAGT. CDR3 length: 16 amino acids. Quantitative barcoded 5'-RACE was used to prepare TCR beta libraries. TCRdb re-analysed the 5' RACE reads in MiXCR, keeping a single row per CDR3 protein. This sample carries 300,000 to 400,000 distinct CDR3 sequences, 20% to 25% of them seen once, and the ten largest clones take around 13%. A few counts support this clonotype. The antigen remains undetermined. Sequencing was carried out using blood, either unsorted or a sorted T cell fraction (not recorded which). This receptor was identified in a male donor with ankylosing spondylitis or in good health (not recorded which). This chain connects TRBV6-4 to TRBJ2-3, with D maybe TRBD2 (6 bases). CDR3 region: CASSDTGTHSTDTQYF. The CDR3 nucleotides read TGTGCCAGCAGTGACACCGGGACTCACTCCACAGATACGCAGTATTTT.